The T cell receptor (beta chain) under discussion was sequenced for a study of blood T cell repertoires in COVID-19. TCRdb's copy holds only in-frame clones and misses some; the assay was immunoSEQ multiplex PCR. The table includes some 280,000 clones, around 86% detected once. Trimming removed 6 bases from V and 5 bases from J, with 7 bases in between. The CDR3 loop spans 11 amino acids. Germline values: CDR1 SEHNR, CDR2 FQNEAQ (reference sequence). The sequence came from a woman in her 30s with active or convalescent COVID-19. The chain joins TRBV7-9 to TRBJ2-5; D unresolved. Sequenced input: peripheral blood. DNA of the CDR3: TGTGCCAGCAGATACGGGGAGACCCAGTACTTC. Translation: CASRYGETQYF. Variable domain in full (rest from reference TRBV7-9 and TRBJ2-5): DTGVSQNPRHKITKRGQNVTFRCDPISEHNRLYWYRQTLGQGPEFLTYFQNEAQLEKSRLLSDRFSAERPKGSFSTLEIQRTEQGDSAMYLCASRYGETQYFGPGTRLLVL.